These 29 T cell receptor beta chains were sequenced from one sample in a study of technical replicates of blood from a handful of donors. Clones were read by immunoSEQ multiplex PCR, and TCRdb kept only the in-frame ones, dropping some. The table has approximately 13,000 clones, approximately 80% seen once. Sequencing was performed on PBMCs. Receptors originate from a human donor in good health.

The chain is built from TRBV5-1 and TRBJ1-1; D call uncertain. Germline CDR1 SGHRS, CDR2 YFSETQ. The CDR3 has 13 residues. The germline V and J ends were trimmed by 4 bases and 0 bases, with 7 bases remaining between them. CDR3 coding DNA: TGCGCCAGCAGCGGAGTTATGAACACTGAAGCTTTCTTT. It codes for CASSGVMNTEAFF. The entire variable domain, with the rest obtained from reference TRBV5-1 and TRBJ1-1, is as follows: KAGVTQTPRYLIKTRGQQVTLSCSPISGHRSVSWYQQTPGQGLQFLFEYFSETQRNKGNFPGRFSGRQFSNSRSEMNVSTLELGDSALYLCASSGVMNTEAFFGQGTRLTVV.

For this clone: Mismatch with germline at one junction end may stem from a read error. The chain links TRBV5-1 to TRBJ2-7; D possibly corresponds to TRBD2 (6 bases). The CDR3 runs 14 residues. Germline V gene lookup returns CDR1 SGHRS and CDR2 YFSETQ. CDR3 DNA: TGCGCCAGCTGCCAAGGAGGGAGCTCCAACGAGCAGTACTTC. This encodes CASCQGGSSNEQYF. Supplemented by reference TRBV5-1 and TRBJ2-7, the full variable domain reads KAGVTQTPRYLIKTRGQQVTLSCSPISGHRSVSWYQQTPGQGLQFLFEYFSETQRNKGNFPGRFSGRQFSNSRSEMNVSTLELGDSALYLCASCQGGSSNEQYFGPGTRLTVT.

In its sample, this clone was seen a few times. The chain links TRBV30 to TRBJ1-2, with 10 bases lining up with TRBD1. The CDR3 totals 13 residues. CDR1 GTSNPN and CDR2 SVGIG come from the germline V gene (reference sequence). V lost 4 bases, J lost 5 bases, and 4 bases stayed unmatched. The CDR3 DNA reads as TGTGCCTGGAATCCGGGACAGGGGTATGGCTACACCTTC. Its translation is CAWNPGQGYGYTF. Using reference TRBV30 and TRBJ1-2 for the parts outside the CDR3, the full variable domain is SQTIHQWPATLVQPVGSPLSLECTVEGTSNPNLYWYRQAAGRGLQLLFYSVGIGQISSEVPQNLSASRPQDRQFILSSKKLLLSDSGFYLCAWNPGQGYGYTFGSGTRLTVV.

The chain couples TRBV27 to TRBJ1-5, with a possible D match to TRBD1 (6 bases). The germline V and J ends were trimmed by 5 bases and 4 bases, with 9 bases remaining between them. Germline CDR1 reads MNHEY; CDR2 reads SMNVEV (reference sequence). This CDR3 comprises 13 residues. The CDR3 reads CASSRQVNQPQHF. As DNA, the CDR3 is TGTGCCAGCAGTAGACAGGTTAATCAGCCCCAGCATTTT.

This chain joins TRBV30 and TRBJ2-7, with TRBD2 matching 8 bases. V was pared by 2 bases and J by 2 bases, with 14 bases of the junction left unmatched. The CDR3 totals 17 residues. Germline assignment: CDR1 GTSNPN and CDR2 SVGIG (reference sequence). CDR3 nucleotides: TGTGCCTGGAGTTCCCCCGCCGCTAGCGGGCCACCCTACGAGCAGTACTTC. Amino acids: CAWSSPAASGPPYEQYF.

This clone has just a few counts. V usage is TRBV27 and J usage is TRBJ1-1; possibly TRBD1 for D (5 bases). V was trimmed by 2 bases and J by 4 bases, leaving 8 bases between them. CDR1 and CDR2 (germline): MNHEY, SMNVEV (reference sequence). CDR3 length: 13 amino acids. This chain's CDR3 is CASSLRGGTEAFF. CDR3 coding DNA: TGTGCCAGCAGTTTACGGGGGGGCACTGAAGCTTTCTTT.

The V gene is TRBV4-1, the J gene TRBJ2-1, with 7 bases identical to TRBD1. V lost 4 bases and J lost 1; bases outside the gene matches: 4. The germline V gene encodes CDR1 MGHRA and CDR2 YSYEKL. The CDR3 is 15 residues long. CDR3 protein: CASSLGQDSYNEQFF. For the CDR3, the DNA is TGCGCCAGCAGCCTAGGACAGGATTCCTACAATGAGCAGTTCTTC.

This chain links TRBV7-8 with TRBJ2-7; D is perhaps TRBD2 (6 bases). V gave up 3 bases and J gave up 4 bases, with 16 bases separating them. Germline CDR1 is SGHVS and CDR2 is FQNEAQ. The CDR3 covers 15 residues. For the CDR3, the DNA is TGTGCCAGCAGCTTTGGGGGAGGTAATACGTACGAGCAGTACTTC. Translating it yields CASSFGGGNTYEQYF.

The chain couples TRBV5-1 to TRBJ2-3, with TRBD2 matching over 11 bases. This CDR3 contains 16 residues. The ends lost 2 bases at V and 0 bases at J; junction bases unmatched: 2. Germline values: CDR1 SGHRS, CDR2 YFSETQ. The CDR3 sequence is CASSFLAGGSTDTQYF. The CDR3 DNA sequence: TGCGCCAGCAGCTTTTTAGCGGGAGGGAGCACAGATACGCAGTATTTT. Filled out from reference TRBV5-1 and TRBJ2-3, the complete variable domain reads KAGVTQTPRYLIKTRGQQVTLSCSPISGHRSVSWYQQTPGQGLQFLFEYFSETQRNKGNFPGRFSGRQFSNSRSEMNVSTLELGDSALYLCASSFLAGGSTDTQYFGPGTRLTVL.

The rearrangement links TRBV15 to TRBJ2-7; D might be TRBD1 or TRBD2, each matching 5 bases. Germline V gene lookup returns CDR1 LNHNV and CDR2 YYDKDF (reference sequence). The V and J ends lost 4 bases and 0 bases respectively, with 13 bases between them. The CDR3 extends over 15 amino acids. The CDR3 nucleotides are TGTGCCACCAGCATAGAGGGGCCTCTCTCCTACGAGCAGTACTTC. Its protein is CATSIEGPLSYEQYF.

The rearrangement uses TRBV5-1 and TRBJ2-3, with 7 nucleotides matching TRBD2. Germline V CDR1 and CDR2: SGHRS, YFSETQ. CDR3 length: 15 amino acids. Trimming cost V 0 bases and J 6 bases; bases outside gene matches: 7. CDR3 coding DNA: TGCGCCAGCAGCTTGGAACTAGTCGGGGGGGATACGCAGTATTTT. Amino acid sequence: CASSLELVGGDTQYF. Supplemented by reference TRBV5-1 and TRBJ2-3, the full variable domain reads KAGVTQTPRYLIKTRGQQVTLSCSPISGHRSVSWYQQTPGQGLQFLFEYFSETQRNKGNFPGRFSGRQFSNSRSEMNVSTLELGDSALYLCASSLELVGGDTQYFGPGTRLTVL.

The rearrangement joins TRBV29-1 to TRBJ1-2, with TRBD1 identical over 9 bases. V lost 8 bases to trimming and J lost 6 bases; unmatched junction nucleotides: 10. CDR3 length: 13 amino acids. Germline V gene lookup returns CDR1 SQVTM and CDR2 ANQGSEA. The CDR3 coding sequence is TGCAGCACGGACAGGGGTGCGCGGGATGGCTACACCTTC. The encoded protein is CSTDRGARDGYTF.

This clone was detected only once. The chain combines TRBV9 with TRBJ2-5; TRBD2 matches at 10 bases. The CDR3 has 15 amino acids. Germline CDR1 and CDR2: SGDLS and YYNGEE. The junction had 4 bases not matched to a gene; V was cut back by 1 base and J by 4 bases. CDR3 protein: CASSVRSGRGETQYF. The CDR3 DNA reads TGTGCCAGCAGCGTACGAAGCGGGAGGGGAGAGACCCAGTACTTC.

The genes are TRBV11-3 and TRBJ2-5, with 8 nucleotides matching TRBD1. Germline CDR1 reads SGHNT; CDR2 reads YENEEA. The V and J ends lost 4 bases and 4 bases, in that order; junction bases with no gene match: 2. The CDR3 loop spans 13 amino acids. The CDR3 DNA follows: TGTGCCAGCAGCTACGACAGGGGAGAGACCCAGTACTTC. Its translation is CASSYDRGETQYF.

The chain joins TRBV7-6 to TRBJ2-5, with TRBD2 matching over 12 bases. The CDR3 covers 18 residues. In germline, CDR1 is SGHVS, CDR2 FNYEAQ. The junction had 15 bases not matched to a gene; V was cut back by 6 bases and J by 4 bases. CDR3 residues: CASRRLAGDVFGGETQYF. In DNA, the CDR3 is TGTGCCAGCAGACGACTAGCGGGAGATGTCTTCGGTGGAGAGACCCAGTACTTC.

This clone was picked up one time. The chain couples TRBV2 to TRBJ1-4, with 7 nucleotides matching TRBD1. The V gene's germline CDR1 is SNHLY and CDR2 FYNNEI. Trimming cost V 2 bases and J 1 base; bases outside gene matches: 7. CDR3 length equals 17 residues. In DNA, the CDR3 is TGTGCCAGCAGTGAACAGGGGGTGGGTGGAACTAATGAAAAACTGTTTTTT. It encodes CASSEQGVGGTNEKLFF.

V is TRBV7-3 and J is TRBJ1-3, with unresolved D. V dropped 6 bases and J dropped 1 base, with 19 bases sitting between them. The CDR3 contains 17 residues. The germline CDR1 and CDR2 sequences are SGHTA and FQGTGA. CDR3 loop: CASSPHRVLQSGNTIYF. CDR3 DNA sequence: TGTGCCAGCAGTCCTCACCGGGTCCTGCAGTCTGGAAACACCATATATTTT.

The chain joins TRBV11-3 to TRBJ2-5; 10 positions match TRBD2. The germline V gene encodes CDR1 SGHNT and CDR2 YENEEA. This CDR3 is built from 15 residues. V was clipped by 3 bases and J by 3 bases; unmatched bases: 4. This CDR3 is CASSLSLAGEETQYF. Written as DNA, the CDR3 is TGTGCCAGCAGCTTGAGTCTAGCGGGAGAAGAGACCCAGTACTTC.

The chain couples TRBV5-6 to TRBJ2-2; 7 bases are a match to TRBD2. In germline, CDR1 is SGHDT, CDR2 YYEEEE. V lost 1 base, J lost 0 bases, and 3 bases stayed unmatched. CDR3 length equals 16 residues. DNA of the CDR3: TGTGCCAGCAGCTTGTGGGGGAGGGCGAACACCGGGGAGCTGTTTTTT. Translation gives CASSLWGRANTGELFF.

CDR3 nucleotide sequence: TGTGCCAGCAGTTACTCGTCGGGACAGGTCTACGAGCAGTACTTC. Its protein product is CASSYSSGQVYEQYF. The chain recombines TRBV6-6 with TRBJ2-7; 8 bases are shared with TRBD1. V shed 0 bases and J 3 bases; nucleotides not matched to a gene: 4. CDR1 is MNHNY and CDR2 is SVGAGI in the germline V gene (reference sequence). The CDR3 sequence is 15 residues long.

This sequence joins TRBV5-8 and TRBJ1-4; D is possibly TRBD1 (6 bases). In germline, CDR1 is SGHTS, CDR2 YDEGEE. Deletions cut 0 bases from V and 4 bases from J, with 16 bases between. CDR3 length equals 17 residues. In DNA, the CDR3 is TGTGCCAGCAGCTTGGGAGATACAGGGTATGGTAATGAAAAACTGTTTTTT. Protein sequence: CASSLGDTGYGNEKLFF.

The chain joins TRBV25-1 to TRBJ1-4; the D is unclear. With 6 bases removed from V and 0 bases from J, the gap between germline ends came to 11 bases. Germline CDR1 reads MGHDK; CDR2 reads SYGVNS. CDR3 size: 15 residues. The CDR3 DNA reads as TGTGCCAGCAGCCCCTACTCTGCAACTAATGAAAAACTGTTTTTT. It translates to CASSPYSATNEKLFF.

The CDR3: CASSLDRGGEQYF. The CDR3 nucleotides are TGTGCCAGCAGCTTGGACAGGGGGGGCGAGCAGTACTTC. This rearrangement joins TRBV7-2 to TRBJ2-7, with 10 bases matching TRBD1. The CDR3 runs 13 residues. CDR1 and CDR2 from the germline V gene are SGHTA and FQGNSA. V dropped 3 bases and J dropped 6; count of bases not matched to a gene: 2.

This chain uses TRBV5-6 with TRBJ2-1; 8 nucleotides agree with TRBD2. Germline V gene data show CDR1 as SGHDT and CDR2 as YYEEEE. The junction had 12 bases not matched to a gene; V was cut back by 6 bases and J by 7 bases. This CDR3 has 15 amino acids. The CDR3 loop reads CASTSGLEGWNEQFF. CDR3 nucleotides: TGTGCCAGCACCTCGGGACTAGAAGGCTGGAATGAGCAGTTCTTC.

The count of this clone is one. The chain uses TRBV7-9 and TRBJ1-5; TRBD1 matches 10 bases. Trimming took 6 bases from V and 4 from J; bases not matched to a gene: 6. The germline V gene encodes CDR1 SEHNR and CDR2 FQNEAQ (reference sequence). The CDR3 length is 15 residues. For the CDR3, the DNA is TGTGCCAGCAGTACCGGGACAGGGGTGAATCAGCCCCAGCATTTT. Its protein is CASSTGTGVNQPQHF.

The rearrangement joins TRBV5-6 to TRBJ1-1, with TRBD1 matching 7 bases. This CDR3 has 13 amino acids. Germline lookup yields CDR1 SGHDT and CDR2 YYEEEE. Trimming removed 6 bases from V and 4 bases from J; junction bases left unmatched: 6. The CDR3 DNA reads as TGTGCCAGCACCTACTCAGGGGGCACTGAAGCTTTCTTT. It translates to CASTYSGGTEAFF.

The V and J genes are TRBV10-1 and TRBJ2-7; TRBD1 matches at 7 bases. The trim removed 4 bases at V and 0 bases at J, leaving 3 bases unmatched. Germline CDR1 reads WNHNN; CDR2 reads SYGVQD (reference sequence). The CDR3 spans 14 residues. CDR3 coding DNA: TGCGCCAGCAGTGCAGGGGGTAGCTCCTACGAGCAGTACTTC. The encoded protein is CASSAGGSSYEQYF.

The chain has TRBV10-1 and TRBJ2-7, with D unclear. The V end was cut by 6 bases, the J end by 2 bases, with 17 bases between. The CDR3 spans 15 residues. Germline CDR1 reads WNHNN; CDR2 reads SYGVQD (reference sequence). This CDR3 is CASSDGSGQPYEQYF. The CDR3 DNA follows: TGCGCCAGCAGCGACGGCTCAGGTCAACCCTACGAGCAGTACTTC.

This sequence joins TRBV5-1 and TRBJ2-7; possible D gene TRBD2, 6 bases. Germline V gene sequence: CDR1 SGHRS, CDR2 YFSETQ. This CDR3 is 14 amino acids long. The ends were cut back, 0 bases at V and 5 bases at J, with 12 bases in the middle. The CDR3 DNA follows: TGCGCCAGCAGCTTGGGGGACGGGAGCGACGAGCAGTACTTC. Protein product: CASSLGDGSDEQYF.